This entry concerns a single T cell receptor beta chain. Its cognate antigen is unknown. The germline CDR1 and CDR2 sequences are SGDLS and YYNGEE. The V segment lost 3 bases and the J segment 3 bases; nucleotides outside the gene matches: 6. The length of the CDR3 is 15 residues. The TCR beta cDNA libraries contained unique molecular identifiers. TCRdb passed the PCR reads through MiXCR, listing each CDR3 protein once. Of about 770,000 distinct CDR3 sequences listed, 40% to 55% were seen once; the top ten hold 4.9%. These data are taken from a study of post-analysis software for immune sequencing data. Overall study: Secondary progressive, relapsing-remitting and progressive-relapsing multiple sclerosis were among the included disease courses. Overall study findings and caveats: Samples prepared in the same batch strongly co-clustered by F measure. Controls had lower frequencies than patients of four or five TRBV segments, which included TRBV5-6, TRBV5-1 and TRBV20-1.

The sequence derives from a girl aged 5-17 years with multiple sclerosis. The chain combines TRBV9 with TRBJ2-3, with TRBD2 identical over 8 bases. The sequenced sample consisted of blood. The chain's CDR3 is CASSAGTRSTDTQYF. For the CDR3, the DNA is TGTGCCAGCAGCGCCGGGACTAGGAGTACAGATACGCAGTATTTT.